The entry below describes one T cell receptor (beta chain). Its antigen is as yet unknown. With a J-beta primer mix and a sample-barcoded 5' primer, a second PCR ran about 6 to 11 cycles. Using its own MiXCR run on the 5' RACE reads, TCRdb lists one record per CDR3 protein. The table records about 1,400,000 distinct CDR3 sequences, about 43% of them present only once. Germline CDR1 reads SGHTA; CDR2 reads FQGTGA. There are 16 residues in the CDR3. The ends lost 5 bases at V and 7 bases at J; junction bases unmatched: 17. The data are from a study of blood T cells in healthy people across ages. Study-wide background: Using template switching, researchers captured about one barcoded beta molecule for each two T cells.

The study, taken as a whole, reports: The authors considered diversity estimates from one million T cells to be underestimates. A strong correlation was found between TCR beta diversity and the percentage of naive T cells. Long-lived donors exceeded aged donors in naive CD4+ cells and diversity.

The sample taken for sequencing was blood. The V and J genes are TRBV7-3 and TRBJ2-7, with TRBD1 matching over 7 bases. This sequence originates from a woman aged 18-35 years in good health. DNA for the CDR3: TGTGCCAGCAGCCCGCAAGGGGGCCAGGCTCACAATGAGCAGTACTTC. It yields the protein CASSPQGGQAHNEQYF.